This T cell receptor (beta chain) came from a study of Graves' ophthalmopathy and Graves' hyperthyroidism. Findings of the study overall: Ophthalmopathy cases were distinguished from stable hyperthyroidism by a 13-signature model, reaching 85% to 90% sensitivity and around 80% specificity. Blood was where most expanded thyroid clonotypes above 0.001 frequency also turned up. Ophthalmopathy progression was predicted with 65% to 71% sensitivity and approximately 79% specificity.

V dropped 5 bases and J dropped 0 bases, with 14 bases sitting between them. The length of the CDR3 is 15 residues. The germline V gene has CDR1 MNHNS and CDR2 SASEGT. The evidence that diagnosis relied on was clinical symptoms, serum thyroxine, TRAb, thyroid ultrasound and orbital computed tomography. This clonotype was seen a handful of times. Its matching antigen is unknown. From RNA, the CDR3 regions of TCR beta chains were amplified and sequenced. A first-round RT-PCR used HTBI primers, followed by a second-round multiplex PCR. One entry per CDR3 protein, called by TCRdb with MiXCR from the multiplex PCR reads. The sample has 1 million to 1.3 million distinct CDR3 sequences, about two fifths seen once.

Sequencing was carried out using peripheral blood or thyroid tissue (not recorded which). The sequence was collected from an adult man with Graves' hyperthyroidism. V is TRBV6-1 and J is TRBJ2-7; tentatively, D is TRBD2 (6 bases). CDR3 protein: CASSYGDFSSYEQYF. The CDR3 DNA reads as TGTGCCAGCAGTTACGGGGACTTTAGCTCCTACGAGCAGTACTTC.